This is a list of T cell receptor beta chains from one sample in a study of shared clonotypes between healthy human individuals. Using immunoSEQ multiplex PCR, the repertoire was profiled, and TCRdb retains in-frame clones only, with some absent. The data contain roughly 490,000 clones, less than 80% of them singletons. Sequences were obtained from PBMCs. The receptors shown here come from a woman in her 40s in good health. Some clones in this sample may be carry-over from other donors' samples. Each CDR3 is given with its conserved first and last residue.

CDR3: CASSEGVSRQPQHF
J: TRBJ1-5
V: TRBV10-2

CDR3: CASSRDSFNYGYTF
J: TRBJ1-2
V: TRBV11-1

CDR3: CASSLLQGLADTQYF
J: TRBJ2-3
V: TRBV27

CDR3: CASSQRQGRSTEAFF
J: TRBJ1-1
V: TRBV14

CDR3: CASSLGQGASGELFF
J: TRBJ2-2
V: TRBV5-1

CDR3: CASSLLAGGGFQYF
J: TRBJ2-5
V: TRBV7-3

CDR3: CSARNLGEAFF
J: TRBJ1-1
V: TRBV20-1

CDR3: CASSLSLGYEQYF
J: TRBJ2-7
V: TRBV7-2

CDR3: CASSPRSSGDAYEQYF
J: TRBJ2-7
V: TRBV18

CDR3: CATSRWTSGSIADTQYF
J: TRBJ2-3
V: TRBV15

CDR3: CSVEGQLRQFF
J: TRBJ2-1
V: TRBV29-1

CDR3: CALGRGPGANVLTF
J: TRBJ2-6
V: TRBV7-9

CDR3: CASSSLGGSIRHGNTIYF
J: TRBJ1-3
V: TRBV11-2

CDR3: CASPPGGGIRSNEQFF
J: TRBJ2-1
V: TRBV5-1

CDR3: CASSTHGTGSYEQYF
J: TRBJ2-7
V: TRBV5-1

CDR3: CASSPRGSLGEKLFF
J: TRBJ1-4
V: TRBV18

CDR3: CASSSPGLAGYNEQFF
J: TRBJ2-1
V: TRBV28

CDR3: CASSRQGMDTQYF
J: TRBJ2-3
V: TRBV5-1

CDR3: CASSLAIGVSYEQYF
J: TRBJ2-7
V: TRBV7-2

CDR3: CASSQAPGQGTNYGYTF
J: TRBJ1-2
V: TRBV4-1

CDR3: CASSLGGATNEKLFF
J: TRBJ1-4
V: TRBV19

CDR3: CASSRGLGGELFF
J: TRBJ2-2
V: TRBV7-3

CDR3: CASSNPGLASTDTQYF
J: TRBJ2-3
V: TRBV4-2

CDR3: CASPGAGTDTTGELFF
J: TRBJ2-2
V: TRBV27

CDR3: CASSMGGAKNIQYF
J: TRBJ2-4
V: TRBV28

CDR3: CASSPGQYATNEKLFF
J: TRBJ1-4
V: TRBV5-1

CDR3: CASSLSLALSGDTQYF
J: TRBJ2-3
V: TRBV5-4

CDR3: CASVPTHLANYGYTF
J: TRBJ1-2
V: TRBV7-2

CDR3: CASSPPPNNEQFF
J: TRBJ2-1
V: TRBV5-4

CDR3: CAWARLAGRTDTQYF
J: TRBJ2-3
V: TRBV30

CDR3: CASSQVTSGRNEQYF
J: TRBJ2-7
V: TRBV4-1

CDR3: CASSWRSNEQFF
J: TRBJ2-1
V: TRBV5-1

CDR3: CASSLDAGELFF
J: TRBJ2-2
V: TRBV11-2

CDR3: CASSETGTVYEQYF
J: TRBJ2-7
V: TRBV19